This T cell receptor (beta chain) derives from a study of T cell changes during pregnancy in multiple sclerosis (dated by TCRdb to 2018 to 2020). About the full investigation: Changes in the T cell repertoire over the course of pregnancy were examined in this study in women with multiple sclerosis.

On this clone itself: Its recognized antigen is unknown. Base qualities are not recorded, but no much larger clone differs from it by a single base.

The library relied on the immunoSEQ multiplex PCR assay. Sourced from immuneACCESS, this table was stored by TCRdb with only in-frame sequences that have V and J called. A share of the clones is absent; for the studies checked, an unresolved V gene accounts for under half, and the remainder has no known explanation. The sample contains about 24,000 clones, around nine tenths of them found a single time. The ten largest clones capture under 1.1% of the sample. Unmatched junction bases come to 3, with V trimmed by 0 bases and J by 4 bases. The CDR3 has 15 amino acids, counting the end cysteine and phenylalanine. Only the CDR3 portion is preserved as DNA: 45 bases, with reading frame beginning at the first base. Reading the germline V gene (reference sequence) gives CDR1 MNHNY and CDR2 SVGAGI.

The sequence joins TRBV6-6 to TRBJ2-7, and 10 junction bases match TRBD1. The sequence came from a female donor in good health, enrolled as a control in a pregnancy study. Here the sequenced sample was CD4+ T cells from peripheral blood mononuclear cells, taken in the second trimester of pregnancy. The nucleotide sequence is TGTGCCAGCAGTTACTCTCCGGGACAGGGGTACGAGCAGTACTTC. This is translated as CASSYSPGQGYEQYF.